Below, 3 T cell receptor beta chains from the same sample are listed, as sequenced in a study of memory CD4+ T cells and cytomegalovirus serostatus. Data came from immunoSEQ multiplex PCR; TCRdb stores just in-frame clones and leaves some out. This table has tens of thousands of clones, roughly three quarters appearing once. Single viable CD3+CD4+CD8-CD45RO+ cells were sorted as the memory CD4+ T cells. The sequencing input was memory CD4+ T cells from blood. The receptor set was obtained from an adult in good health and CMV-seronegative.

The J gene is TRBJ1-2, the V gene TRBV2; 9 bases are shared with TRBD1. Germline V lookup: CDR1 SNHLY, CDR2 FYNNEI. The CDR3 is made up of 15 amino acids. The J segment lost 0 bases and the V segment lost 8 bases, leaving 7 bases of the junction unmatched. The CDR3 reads CASANDRGTNYGYTF. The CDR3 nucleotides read TGTGCCAGCGCCAACGACAGGGGGACTAACTATGGCTACACCTTC.

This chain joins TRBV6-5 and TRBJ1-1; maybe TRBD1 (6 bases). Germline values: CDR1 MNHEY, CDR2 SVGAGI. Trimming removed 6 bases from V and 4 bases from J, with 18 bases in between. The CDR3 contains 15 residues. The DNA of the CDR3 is TGTGCCAGCAGCCCCCTCTGGGGGCGCGGCACTGAAGCTTTCTTT. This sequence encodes CASSPLWGRGTEAFF.

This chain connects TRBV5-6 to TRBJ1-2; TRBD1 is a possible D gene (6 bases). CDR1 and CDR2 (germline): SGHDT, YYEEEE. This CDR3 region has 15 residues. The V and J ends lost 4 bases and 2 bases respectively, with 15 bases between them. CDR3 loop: CASSRRGQGNYGYTF. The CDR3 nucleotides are TGTGCCAGCAGCCGGAGAGGGCAGGGGAACTATGGCTACACCTTC.